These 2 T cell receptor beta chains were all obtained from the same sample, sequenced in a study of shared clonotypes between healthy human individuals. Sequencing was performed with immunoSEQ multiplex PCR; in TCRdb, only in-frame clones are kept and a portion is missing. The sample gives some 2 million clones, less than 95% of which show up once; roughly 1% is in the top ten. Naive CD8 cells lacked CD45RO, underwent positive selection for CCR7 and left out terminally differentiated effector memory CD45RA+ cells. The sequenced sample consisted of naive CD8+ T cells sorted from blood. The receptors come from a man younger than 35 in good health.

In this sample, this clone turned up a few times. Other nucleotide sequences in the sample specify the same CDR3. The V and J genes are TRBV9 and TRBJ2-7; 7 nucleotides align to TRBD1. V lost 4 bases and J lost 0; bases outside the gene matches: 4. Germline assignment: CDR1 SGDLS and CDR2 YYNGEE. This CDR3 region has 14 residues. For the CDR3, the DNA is TGTGCCAGCAGCCCGTGGGACAGCTCCTACGAGCAGTACTTC. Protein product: CASSPWDSSYEQYF. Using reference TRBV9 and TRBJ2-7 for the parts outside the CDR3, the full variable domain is DSGVTQTPKHLITATGQRVTLRCSPRSGDLSVYWYQQSLDQGLQFLIQYYNGEERAKGNILERFSAQQFPDLHSELNLSSLELGDSALYFCASSPWDSSYEQYFGPGTRLTVT.

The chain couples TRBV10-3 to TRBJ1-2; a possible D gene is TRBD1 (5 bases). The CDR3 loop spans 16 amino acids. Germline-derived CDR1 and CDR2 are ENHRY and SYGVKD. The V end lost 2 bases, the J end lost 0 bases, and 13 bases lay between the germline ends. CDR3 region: CAISEGGSVPNYGYTF. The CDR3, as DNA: TGTGCCATCAGTGAGGGGGGTTCGGTTCCTAACTATGGCTACACCTTC.